The next 29 T cell receptor beta chains were all read from a single sample in a study of cytomegalovirus exposure and HLA in healthy donors. With 60 Vbeta and 13 Jbeta primers, the PCR was carried out. Profiled with immunoSEQ multiplex PCR; TCRdb holds only in-frame clones, not every one. The sample has about 81,000 clones; just under 90% are singletons. The sequencing sample was made of PBMCs. The receptors were sampled from a man aged 18 to 30 in good health and CMV-seronegative.

The V call is TRBV6-6, the J call TRBJ2-5; 9 bases match TRBD2. Per germline, CDR1 MNHNY and CDR2 SVGAGI (reference sequence). V shed 2 bases and J 5 bases; nucleotides not matched to a gene: 3. This CDR3 has 14 amino acids. CDR3 sequence: CASSYTAGGETQYF. DNA of the CDR3: TGTGCCAGCAGTTACACCGCGGGAGGGGAGACCCAGTACTTC.

Concerning this clone itself: Within the sample, other DNA sequences also encode this same CDR3. This chain links TRBV14 with TRBJ2-7, with TRBD2 matching over 9 bases. The trim removed 4 bases at V and 7 bases at J, leaving 17 bases unmatched. CDR1 and CDR2 from the germline V gene are SGHDN and FVKESK. This CDR3 region has 17 residues. Here the CDR3 DNA reads TGTGCCAGCAGCCGTCAGACTCTGGCGGGAGGGCCGGGGGAGCAGTACTTC. Translating gives CASSRQTLAGGPGEQYF. Looking up the rest from reference TRBV14 and TRBJ2-7 gives the full variable domain: EAGVTQFPSHSVIEKGQTVTLRCDPISGHDNLYWYRRVMGKEIKFLLHFVKESKQDESGMPNNRFLAERTGGTYSTLKVQPAELEDSGVYFCASSRQTLAGGPGEQYFGPGTRLTVT.

V gene TRBV5-1 combines with J gene TRBJ2-7; 7 nucleotides line up with TRBD1. J gave up 2 bases and V 0 bases, and 5 bases lay outside the gene matches. The CDR3 is 15 amino acids. From germline, CDR1 is SGHRS and CDR2 YFSETQ. CDR3 region: CASSLVAGGTYEQYF. Written as DNA, the CDR3 is TGCGCCAGCAGCTTGGTCGCAGGGGGAACCTACGAGCAGTACTTC.

V usage is TRBV18 and J usage is TRBJ2-7; no reliable D call. V was cut by 3 bases and J by 1 base, with 16 bases left in between. Per germline, CDR1 KGHSH and CDR2 LQKENI. This CDR3 contains 16 residues. CDR3 coding DNA: TGTGCCAGCTCACCCAATTCAGTAGGAGCTTCCTACGAGCAGTACTTC. Protein sequence: CASSPNSVGASYEQYF.

The J gene is TRBJ2-2, the V gene TRBV9; maybe TRBD1 (6 bases). The CDR3 contains 15 residues. V lost 3 bases and J 2 bases, leaving 11 bases between the germline ends. Germline V lookup: CDR1 SGDLS, CDR2 YYNGEE. The CDR3 region is CASSGTTGNTGELFF. CDR3 bases: TGTGCCAGCAGCGGAACGACAGGAAACACCGGGGAGCTGTTTTTT.

The CDR3 coding sequence is TGTGCCAGCAGAAAGGTAGAGGCCTACGAGCAGTACTTC. It yields the protein CASRKVEAYEQYF. This chain connects TRBV6-5 to TRBJ2-7, with D unclear. CDR1 MNHEY and CDR2 SVGAGI come from the germline V gene. The CDR3 is 13 amino acids. Trimming cost V 6 bases and J 2 bases, with 11 bases left between them.

The chain uses TRBV5-8 and TRBJ2-1; TRBD1 matches 8 bases. Germline V gene lookup returns CDR1 SGHTS and CDR2 YDEGEE. V gave up 4 bases and J gave up 7 bases; unmatched junction bases: 10. The CDR3 is made up of 15 amino acids. The CDR3 protein is CASSLRDRQLNEQFF. CDR3 coding DNA: TGTGCCAGCAGCCTCCGGGACAGGCAATTAAATGAGCAGTTCTTC.

This chain connects TRBV7-3 to TRBJ2-2; D is uncertain. V lost 6 bases to trimming and J lost 5 bases, with 7 bases between them. The CDR3 extends over 12 amino acids. Per the germline V gene, CDR1 is SGHTA and CDR2 is FQGTGA. The DNA of the CDR3 is TGTGCCAGCAGTCCCGCGACCGGGGAGCTGTTTTTT. It codes for CASSPATGELFF.

V is TRBV7-2 and J is TRBJ2-7, with 11 bases matching TRBD1. CDR1 is SGHTA, CDR2 FQGNSA, per germline. V lost 1 base, J lost 4 bases, and 6 bases stayed unmatched. There are 16 residues in the CDR3. CDR3 sequence (DNA): TGTGCCAGCAGCTTAGTGGGGACAGGGGGGCCTTACGAGCAGTACTTC. Encoded protein: CASSLVGTGGPYEQYF.

V usage is TRBV4-2 and J usage is TRBJ2-1; 8 bases fit TRBD1. The J segment lost 7 bases and the V segment lost 4 bases, leaving 9 bases of the junction unmatched. CDR1 is LGHNA and CDR2 is YNFKEQ in the germline V gene. CDR3 length: 15 amino acids. CDR3 bases: TGTGCCAGCAGCCCAGGGGGCGCGGGGCCTAATGAGCAGTTCTTC. This translates into CASSPGGAGPNEQFF.

This clone appeared a few times. This rearrangement joins TRBV6-6 to TRBJ2-5; D is possibly TRBD1 (5 bases). The CDR3 covers 11 residues. The germline CDR1 and CDR2 sequences are MNHNY and SVGAGI (reference sequence). V gave up 8 bases and J gave up 4 bases, with 8 bases separating them. Here the CDR3 DNA reads TGTGCCAGCTCTCAGGGAGAGACCCAGTACTTC. It codes for CASSQGETQYF.

The chain couples TRBV28 to TRBJ1-5; D gene ambiguous. V was cut by 4 bases and J by 3 bases, with 16 bases left in between. This CDR3 is built from 16 residues. CDR1 is MDHEN and CDR2 is SYDVKM in the germline V gene. CDR3: CASSSPRFFDNQPQHF. Written as DNA, the CDR3 is TGTGCCAGCAGTTCACCCAGGTTTTTCGACAATCAGCCCCAGCATTTT.

This chain joins TRBV6-5 and TRBJ1-4; 10 bases line up with TRBD1. This CDR3 spans 15 amino acids. The germline CDR1 and CDR2 sequences are MNHEY and SVGAGI. V was clipped by 5 bases and J by 5 bases; unmatched bases: 5. The CDR3, as DNA: TGTGCCAGCAGTCAAAGGACAGGGGGGAATGAAAAACTGTTTTTT. It yields the protein CASSQRTGGNEKLFF.

In its sample, this clone was seen once. CDR3 amino acids: CASSWGQTTDTQYF. The DNA of the CDR3 is TGTGCCAGCAGTTGGGGACAGACCACAGATACGCAGTATTTT. The rearrangement uses TRBV28 and TRBJ2-3; 7 nucleotides align to TRBD1. Losses at the gene ends were 4 bases for V and 2 bases for J; bases not matched to a gene: 3. The CDR3 is 14 residues long. Germline lookup yields CDR1 MDHEN and CDR2 SYDVKM.

The chain joins TRBV9 to TRBJ1-2, with 9 bases aligning to TRBD1. This CDR3 is built from 15 residues. V shed 0 bases, J shed 5 bases, and the junction held 5 bases outside the gene matches. Germline CDR1 SGDLS, CDR2 YYNGEE. CDR3 DNA sequence: TGTGCCAGCAGCGTAGACCGGACAGGGGTTTATGGCTACACCTTC. Translating it yields CASSVDRTGVYGYTF.

The chain employs TRBV4-1 and TRBJ2-3; 9 bases line up with TRBD1. With 1 base clipped from V and 5 bases from J, the junction kept 10 bases outside the gene matches. This CDR3 is built from 17 residues. Germline V gene data show CDR1 as MGHRA and CDR2 as YSYEKL. The CDR3 loop is CASSQVNTGGPGDTQYF. The DNA for the CDR3 is TGCGCCAGCAGCCAAGTCAATACAGGGGGCCCAGGAGATACGCAGTATTTT.

This clone has a handful of counts. This sequence joins TRBV5-5 and TRBJ1-2; no definite D call. Germline V gene sequence: CDR1 SGHKS, CDR2 YYEKEE (reference sequence). V lost 4 bases and J lost 7, with 17 bases in between. This CDR3 is built from 14 residues. The CDR3, as DNA: TGTGCCAGCAGCCTGGACCCAAGATCGGGTGGCTACACCTTC. Its translation is CASSLDPRSGGYTF.

This clone was counted only a few times. This chain connects TRBV19 to TRBJ1-1; 8 nucleotides align to TRBD1. The CDR3 has 15 amino acids. In germline, CDR1 is LNHDA, CDR2 SQIVND (reference sequence). J gave up 0 bases and V 3 bases, and 3 bases lay outside the gene matches. Here the CDR3 reads CASSIRGLVNTEAFF. CDR3 in DNA: TGTGCCAGTAGTATCAGGGGGCTGGTGAACACTGAAGCTTTCTTT. Complete variable domain (other parts from reference TRBV19 and TRBJ1-1): DGGITQSPKYLFRKEGQNVTLSCEQNLNHDAMYWYRQDPGQGLRLIYYSQIVNDFQKGDIAEGYSVSREKKESFPLTVTSAQKNPTAFYLCASSIRGLVNTEAFFGQGTRLTVV.

The chain couples TRBV6-5 to TRBJ2-1, with TRBD2 identical over 8 bases. Germline loops: CDR1 MNHEY, CDR2 SVGAGI. The length of the CDR3 is 13 residues. J gave up 12 bases and V 6 bases, and 10 bases lay outside the gene matches. The CDR3 spells CASRPKTGGRQFF. DNA of the CDR3: TGTGCCAGCAGACCTAAAACGGGGGGGAGGCAGTTCTTC.

This chain uses TRBV15 with TRBJ2-5; 11 bases line up with TRBD2. The CDR3 extends over 17 amino acids. The germline CDR1 and CDR2 sequences are LNHNV and YYDKDF (reference sequence). With 0 bases clipped from V and 1 base from J, the junction kept 4 bases outside the gene matches. The CDR3 is CATSRDQLAGGQETQYF. The DNA for the CDR3 is TGTGCCACCAGCAGAGATCAGCTAGCGGGAGGCCAAGAGACCCAGTACTTC. The variable domain in full, with the rest retrieved from reference TRBV15 and TRBJ2-5, is DAMVIQNPRYQVTQFGKPVTLSCSQTLNHNVMYWYQQKSSQAPKLLFHYYDKDFNNEADTPDNFQSRRPNTSFCFLDIRSPGLGDTAMYLCATSRDQLAGGQETQYFGPGTRLLVL.

V is TRBV9 and J is TRBJ2-1, with 7 positions matching TRBD1. Per the germline V gene, CDR1 is SGDLS and CDR2 is YYNGEE. V lost 4 bases to trimming and J lost 6 bases; unmatched junction nucleotides: 10. CDR3 length equals 15 residues. CDR3 sequence (DNA): TGTGCCAGCAGCCTCCGGACAGGTAGGGTCAATGAGCAGTTCTTC. It translates to CASSLRTGRVNEQFF.

The chain links TRBV10-3 to TRBJ1-1; possible D gene TRBD1, 6 bases. Trimming left V 3 bases short and J 1 base short, with 15 bases between. This CDR3 is built from 16 residues. Germline CDR1 and CDR2: ENHRY and SYGVKD. CDR3 DNA: TGTGCCATCAGTGACCCCGGCCGGGGGGCGAACACTGAAGCTTTCTTT. Amino acids: CAISDPGRGANTEAFF.

V and J are TRBV11-2 and TRBJ2-6; D not resolved. V was clipped by 4 bases and J by 0 bases, with 10 bases between them. Germline V gene sequence: CDR1 SGHAT, CDR2 FQNNGV. This CDR3 is 16 amino acids long. This chain's CDR3 is CASSSISRSGANVLTF. For the CDR3, the DNA is TGTGCCAGCAGCTCCATAAGCCGCTCTGGGGCCAACGTCCTGACTTTC.

V usage is TRBV19 and J usage is TRBJ1-1; a weak D match, TRBD1 (5 bases). The CDR3 runs 14 residues. V was shortened by 5 bases and J by 1 base, with 11 bases between the two germline ends. CDR1 and CDR2 from the germline V gene are LNHDA and SQIVND (reference sequence). The DNA for the CDR3 is TGTGCCAGTAGTTGGGTCGGGGGGAACACTGAAGCTTTCTTT. It encodes CASSWVGGNTEAFF.

The chain carries TRBV18 and TRBJ1-4; 8 positions agree with TRBD1. V lost 1 base and J lost 5; bases outside the gene matches: 3. Germline V gives CDR1 KGHSH, CDR2 LQKENI. The CDR3 is 15 amino acids. CDR3 sequence (DNA): TGTGCCAGCTCACCACTTGGGACAGGAAATGAAAAACTGTTTTTT. Amino acid sequence: CASSPLGTGNEKLFF. Looking up the rest from reference TRBV18 and TRBJ1-4 gives the full variable domain: NAGVMQNPRHLVRRRGQEARLRCSPMKGHSHVYWYRQLPEEGLKFMVYLQKENIIDESGMPKERFSAEFPKEGPSILRIQQVVRGDSAAYFCASSPLGTGNEKLFFGSGTQLSVL.

The V call is TRBV27, the J call TRBJ2-5, with D maybe TRBD2 (6 bases). The V end lost 2 bases, the J end lost 2 bases, and 6 bases lay between the germline ends. The CDR3 has 13 residues. Germline V gene data show CDR1 as MNHEY and CDR2 as SMNVEV (reference sequence). The CDR3 region has the DNA TGTGCCAGCAGTTTACGGGAGCAAGAGACCCAGTACTTC. Protein: CASSLREQETQYF.

This sequence joins TRBV7-6 and TRBJ2-7; TRBD1 aligns across 10 bases. Losses at the gene ends were 4 bases for V and 0 bases for J; bases not matched to a gene: 3. This CDR3 spans 15 amino acids. Germline-derived CDR1 and CDR2 are SGHVS and FNYEAQ. The CDR3, as DNA: TGTGCCAGCAGCTGGGGACAGGGGTACTCCTACGAGCAGTACTTC. Translated, it gives CASSWGQGYSYEQYF.

The chain is built from TRBV7-6 and TRBJ1-2; the match to TRBD1 covers 7 bases. The germline V gene encodes CDR1 SGHVS and CDR2 FNYEAQ. CDR3 length: 17 amino acids. J gave up 6 bases and V 3 bases, and 16 bases lay outside the gene matches. The CDR3 sequence: CASSFRGPGQTADGYTF. DNA of the CDR3: TGTGCCAGCAGCTTTCGCGGGCCGGGACAGACGGCGGATGGCTACACCTTC.

This chain joins TRBV9 and TRBJ1-6; 10 bases are a match to TRBD1. The CDR3 is 18 amino acids. V was clipped by 0 bases and J by 10 bases; unmatched bases: 13. Germline V gene data show CDR1 as SGDLS and CDR2 as YYNGEE. CDR3 nucleotides: TGTGCCAGCAGCGTAGCGGGACAGGGGTTGAAATTGTCCTCACCCCTCCACTTT. It translates to CASSVAGQGLKLSSPLHF. Using reference TRBV9 and TRBJ1-6 for the parts outside the CDR3, the full variable domain is DSGVTQTPKHLITATGQRVTLRCSPRSGDLSVYWYQQSLDQGLQFLIQYYNGEERAKGNILERFSAQQFPDLHSELNLSSLELGDSALYFCASSVAGQGLKLSSPLHFGNGTRLTVT.